This paragraph reports one T cell receptor (beta chain). Its binding antigen is unknown. One base away there is no much larger clone; base qualities are not given. The sample is drawn from a study of blood T cell repertoires in COVID-19 (dated by TCRdb to about 2020). Looking at the study overall: Samples covering the acute and convalescent phases of COVID-19 were provided by collaborators in the United States, Italy and Spain. The sample metadata nearly always contained a de-identified subject ID, COVID-19 status, age in years and sex. HLA class I and class II types, where available, came from metadata supplied by the sample provider rather than from assay-based typing. Samples were obtained from the ongoing ImmuneRACE study (first 160 participants) and from roughly 1,300 subjects provided by 6 global collaborators. The prospective study material was composed of cDNA or gDNA derived from T cells, B-cell-depleted T cells, or PBMCs. Deeply sampled blood TCRbeta repertoires from subjects exposed to, actively infected with, or recovered from COVID-19 were included in the dataset. The repertoires were released in a freely available public database intended as a resource for research on the immune response to SARS-CoV-2. Study-level results and caveats: The amount of clinical and demographic metadata varied by source and participant and was provided uncurated.

Collaborating institutions collected whole blood in K2EDTA tubes following their own protocols. For TCRbeta analysis, collaborators shipped samples in one of three forms: frozen whole blood, isolated PBMCs, or DNA extracted from either of those sample types. Reading from cysteine to phenylalanine, the CDR3 counts 15 amino acids. Left in the record is the CDR3 DNA by itself, 45 bases read in frame from the first base. From V the trimming removes 0 bases and from J it removes 5 bases, while the gene matches leave 5 bases of the junction unaccounted for. In the germline V gene (reference sequence), CDR1 corresponds to LGHDT and CDR2 to YNNKEL. The immunoSEQ Assay, a bias-controlled multiplex PCR, was used to amplify TCRbeta CDR3 regions from genomic DNA. The authors processed their data as follows. The number of nucleated cells in each sample was estimated from the amplification of reference gene primers within the assay. To quantify the absolute abundance of each unique TCRbeta CDR3 rearrangement, sequence reads were collapsed and filtered. Productive Simpson clonality was computed per sample as the square root of Simpson's diversity index over productive rearrangements. TCRdb took over this immuneACCESS table, retaining in-frame rearrangements with V and J assigned. Such tables are incomplete; in checked studies, under half of the missing clones stem from an unresolved V gene, and the remainder is unexplained. That table supplies the V and J calls and clone size; D and trimming were determined from the DNA. The sample profile shows 150,000 to 200,000 clones; roughly four fifths of them were found once. The top ten constitute about 2.7% of the sample.

Sequenced: peripheral blood. The sequence was obtained from a human donor with acute or convalescent COVID-19. The donor label of this sample is uncertain. The V and J genes are TRBV3-1 (or the pseudogene TRBV3-2) and TRBJ1-1; 8 bases in the junction line up with TRBD1. The encoded CDR3 is CASSQDQGARTEAFF. The base sequence is TGTGCCAGCAGCCAAGACCAGGGGGCTCGGACTGAAGCTTTCTTT.